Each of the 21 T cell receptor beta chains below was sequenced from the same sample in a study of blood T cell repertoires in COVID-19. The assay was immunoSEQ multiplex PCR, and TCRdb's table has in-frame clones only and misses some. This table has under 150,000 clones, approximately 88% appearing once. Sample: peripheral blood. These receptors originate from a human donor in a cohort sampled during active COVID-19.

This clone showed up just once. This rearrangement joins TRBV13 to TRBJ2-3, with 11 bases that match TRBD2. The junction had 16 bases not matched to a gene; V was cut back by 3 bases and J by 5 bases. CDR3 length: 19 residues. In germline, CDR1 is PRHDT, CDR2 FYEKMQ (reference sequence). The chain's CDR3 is CASSLGLAATDTARDTQYF. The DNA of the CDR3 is TGTGCCAGCAGCTTGGGACTAGCGGCGACAGATACGGCCCGAGATACGCAGTATTTT.

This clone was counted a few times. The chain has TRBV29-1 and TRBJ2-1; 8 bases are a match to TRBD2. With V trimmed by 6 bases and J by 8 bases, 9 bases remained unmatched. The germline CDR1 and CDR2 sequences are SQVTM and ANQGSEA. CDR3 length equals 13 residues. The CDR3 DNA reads TGCAGCGTCCTCCCTAGCGGGCGGTATGAGCAGTTCTTC. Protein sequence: CSVLPSGRYEQFF.

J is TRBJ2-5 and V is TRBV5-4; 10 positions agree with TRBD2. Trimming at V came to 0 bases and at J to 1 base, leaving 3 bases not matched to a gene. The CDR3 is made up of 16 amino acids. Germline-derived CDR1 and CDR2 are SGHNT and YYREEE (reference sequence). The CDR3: CASSLAVAGGQETQYF. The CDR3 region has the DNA TGTGCCAGCAGCTTGGCGGTAGCGGGGGGCCAAGAGACCCAGTACTTC.

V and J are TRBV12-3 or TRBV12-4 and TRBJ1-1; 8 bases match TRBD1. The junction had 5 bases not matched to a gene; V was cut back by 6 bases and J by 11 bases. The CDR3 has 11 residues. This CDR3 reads CASRDRERAFF. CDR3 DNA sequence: TGTGCCAGCAGGGACAGGGAAAGGGCTTTCTTT.

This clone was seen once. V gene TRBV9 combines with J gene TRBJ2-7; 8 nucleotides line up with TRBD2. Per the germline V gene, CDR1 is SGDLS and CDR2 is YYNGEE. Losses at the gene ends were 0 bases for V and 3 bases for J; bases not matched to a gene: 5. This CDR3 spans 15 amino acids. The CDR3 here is CASSVAAAGGYEQYF. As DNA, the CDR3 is TGTGCCAGCAGCGTAGCCGCCGCGGGGGGCTACGAGCAGTACTTC.

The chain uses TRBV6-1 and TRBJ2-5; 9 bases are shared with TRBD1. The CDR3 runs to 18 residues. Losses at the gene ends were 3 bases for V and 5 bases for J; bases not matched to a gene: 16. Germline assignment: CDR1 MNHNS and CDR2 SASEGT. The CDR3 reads CASSDPDRGGPAGETQYF. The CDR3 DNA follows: TGTGCCAGCAGTGACCCGGACAGGGGCGGCCCCGCAGGGGAGACCCAGTACTTC.

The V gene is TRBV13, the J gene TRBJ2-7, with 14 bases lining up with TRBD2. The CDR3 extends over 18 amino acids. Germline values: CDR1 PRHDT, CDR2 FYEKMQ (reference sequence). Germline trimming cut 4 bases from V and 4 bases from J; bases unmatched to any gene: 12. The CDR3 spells CASSSQGVGLAGGYEQYF. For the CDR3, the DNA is TGTGCCAGCAGCTCCCAAGGGGTAGGACTAGCGGGGGGTTACGAGCAGTACTTC.

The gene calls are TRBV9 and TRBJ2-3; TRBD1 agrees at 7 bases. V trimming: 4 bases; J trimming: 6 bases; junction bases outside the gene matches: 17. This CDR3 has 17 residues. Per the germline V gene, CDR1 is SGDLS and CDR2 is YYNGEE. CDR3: CASSPHPGQAYGDTQYF. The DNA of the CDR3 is TGTGCCAGCAGCCCCCACCCCGGACAGGCGTATGGGGATACGCAGTATTTT.

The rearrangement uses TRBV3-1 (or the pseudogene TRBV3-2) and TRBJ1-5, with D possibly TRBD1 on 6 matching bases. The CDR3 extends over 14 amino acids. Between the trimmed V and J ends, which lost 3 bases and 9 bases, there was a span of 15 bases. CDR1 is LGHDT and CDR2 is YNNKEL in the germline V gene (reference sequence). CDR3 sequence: CASSHMGAQGPQHF. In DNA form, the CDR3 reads TGTGCCAGCAGCCATATGGGGGCCCAGGGGCCCCAGCATTTT.

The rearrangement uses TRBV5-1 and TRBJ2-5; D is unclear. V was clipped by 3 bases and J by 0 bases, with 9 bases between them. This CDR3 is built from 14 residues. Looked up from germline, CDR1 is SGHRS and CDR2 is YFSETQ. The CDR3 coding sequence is TGCGCCAGCAGCTCCTACGGGTACCAAGAGACCCAGTACTTC. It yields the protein CASSSYGYQETQYF. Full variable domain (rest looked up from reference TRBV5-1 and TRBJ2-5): KAGVTQTPRYLIKTRGQQVTLSCSPISGHRSVSWYQQTPGQGLQFLFEYFSETQRNKGNFPGRFSGRQFSNSRSEMNVSTLELGDSALYLCASSSYGYQETQYFGPGTRLLVL.

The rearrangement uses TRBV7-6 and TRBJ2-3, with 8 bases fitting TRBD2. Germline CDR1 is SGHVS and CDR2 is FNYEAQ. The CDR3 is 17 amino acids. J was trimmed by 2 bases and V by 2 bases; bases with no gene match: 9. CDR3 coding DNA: TGTGCCAGCAGCTTAACTGGACTAGCAGCTTTCACAGATACGCAGTATTTT. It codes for CASSLTGLAAFTDTQYF.

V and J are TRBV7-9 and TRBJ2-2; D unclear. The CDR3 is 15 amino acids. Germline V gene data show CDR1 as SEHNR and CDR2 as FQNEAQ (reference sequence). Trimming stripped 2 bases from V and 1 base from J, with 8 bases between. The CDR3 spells CASSLNTGNTGELFF. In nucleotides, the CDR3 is TGTGCCAGCAGCTTAAACACGGGGAACACCGGGGAGCTGTTTTTT.

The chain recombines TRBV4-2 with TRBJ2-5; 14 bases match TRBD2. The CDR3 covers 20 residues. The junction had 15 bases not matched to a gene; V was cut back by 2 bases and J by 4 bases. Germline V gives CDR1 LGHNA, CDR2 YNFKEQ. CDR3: CASSQYLAAGTSGGGETQYF. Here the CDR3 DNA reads TGTGCCAGCAGCCAATATTTGGCCGCCGGGACTAGCGGGGGAGGAGAGACCCAGTACTTC.

The CDR3 protein is CASSGGAWETQYF. CDR3 nucleotide sequence: TGTGCCAGTAGCGGGGGGGCCTGGGAGACCCAGTACTTC. The V and J genes are TRBV19 and TRBJ2-5, with 8 bases fitting TRBD2. Germline V gene sequence: CDR1 LNHDA, CDR2 SQIVND (reference sequence). J was trimmed by 5 bases and V by 6 bases; bases with no gene match: 5. The CDR3 is made up of 13 amino acids.

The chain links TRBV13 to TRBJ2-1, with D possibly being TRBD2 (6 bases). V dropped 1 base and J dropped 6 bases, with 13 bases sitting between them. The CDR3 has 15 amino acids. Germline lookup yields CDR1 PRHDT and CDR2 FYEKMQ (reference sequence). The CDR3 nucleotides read TGTGCCAGCAGCTTAGTGGGCCAGGGAGGCAATGAGCAGTTCTTC. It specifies CASSLVGQGGNEQFF.

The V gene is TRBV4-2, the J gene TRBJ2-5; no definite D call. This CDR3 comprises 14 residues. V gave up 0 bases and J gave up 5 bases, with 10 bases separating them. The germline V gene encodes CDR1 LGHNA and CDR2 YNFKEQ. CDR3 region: CASSQETIGETQYF. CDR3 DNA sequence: TGTGCCAGCAGCCAAGAAACCATCGGGGAGACCCAGTACTTC.

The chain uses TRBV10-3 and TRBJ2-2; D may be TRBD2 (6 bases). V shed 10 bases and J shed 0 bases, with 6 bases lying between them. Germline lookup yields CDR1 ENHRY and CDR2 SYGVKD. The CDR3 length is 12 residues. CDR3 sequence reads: CATGANTGELFF. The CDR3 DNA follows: TGTGCCACGGGAGCGAACACCGGGGAGCTGTTTTTT.

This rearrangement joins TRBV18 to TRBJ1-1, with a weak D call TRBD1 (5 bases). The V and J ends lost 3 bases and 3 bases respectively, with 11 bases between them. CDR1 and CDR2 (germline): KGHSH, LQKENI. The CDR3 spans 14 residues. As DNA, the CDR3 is TGTGCCAGCTCACCCCGGGGGGGTTACACTGAAGCTTTCTTT. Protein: CASSPRGGYTEAFF. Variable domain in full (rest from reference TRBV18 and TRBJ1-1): NAGVMQNPRHLVRRRGQEARLRCSPMKGHSHVYWYRQLPEEGLKFMVYLQKENIIDESGMPKERFSAEFPKEGPSILRIQQVVRGDSAAYFCASSPRGGYTEAFFGQGTRLTVV.

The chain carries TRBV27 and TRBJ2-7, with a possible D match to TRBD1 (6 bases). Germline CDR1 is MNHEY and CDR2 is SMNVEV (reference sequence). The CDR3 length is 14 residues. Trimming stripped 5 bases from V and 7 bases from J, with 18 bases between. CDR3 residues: CASSRYRDNGEQYF. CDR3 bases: TGTGCCAGCAGTCGATATCGGGACAACGGAGAGCAGTACTTC.

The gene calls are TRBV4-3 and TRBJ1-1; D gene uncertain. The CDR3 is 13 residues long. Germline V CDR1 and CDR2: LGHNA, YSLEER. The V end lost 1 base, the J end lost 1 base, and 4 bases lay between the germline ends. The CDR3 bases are TGCGCCAGCAGCCAAGTTCAGAACACTGAAGCTTTCTTT. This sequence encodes CASSQVQNTEAFF.

The CDR3 DNA sequence: TGTGCCAGCAGTCGGTACGGACAGTCCTCTGGGGCCAACGTCCTGACTTTC. Protein sequence: CASSRYGQSSGANVLTF. This chain links TRBV6-2 or TRBV6-3 with TRBJ2-6; weak D call: TRBD1 (6 bases). CDR3 length: 17 amino acids. Germline loops: CDR1 MNHEY, CDR2 SVGEGT. V was shortened by 5 bases and J by 0 bases, with 14 bases between the two germline ends.